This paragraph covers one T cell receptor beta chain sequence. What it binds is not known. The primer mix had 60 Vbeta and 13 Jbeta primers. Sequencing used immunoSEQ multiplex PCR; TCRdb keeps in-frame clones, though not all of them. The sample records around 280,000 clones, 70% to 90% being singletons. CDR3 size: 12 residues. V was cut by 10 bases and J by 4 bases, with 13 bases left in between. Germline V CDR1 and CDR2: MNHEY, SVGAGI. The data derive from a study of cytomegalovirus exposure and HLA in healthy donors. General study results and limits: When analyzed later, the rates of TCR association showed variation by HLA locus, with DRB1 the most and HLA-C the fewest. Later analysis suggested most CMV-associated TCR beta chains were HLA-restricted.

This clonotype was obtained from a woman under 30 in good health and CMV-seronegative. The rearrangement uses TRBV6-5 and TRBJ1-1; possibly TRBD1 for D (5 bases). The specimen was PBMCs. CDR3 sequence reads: CATTGLGTEAFF. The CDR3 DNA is TGTGCCACCACAGGTTTGGGCACTGAAGCTTTCTTT.